Presented here are 26 T cell receptor beta chains from one specimen sequenced in a study of memory CD4+ T cells and cytomegalovirus serostatus (dated by TCRdb to the late 2010s). A FACSAria II was used to sort memory CD4+ T cells, defined as single viable CD3+CD4+CD8-CD45RO+ cells. Library preparation used the immunoSEQ multiplex PCR assay. TCRdb holds this immuneACCESS table with in-frame rearrangements only. Some clones are missing; in checked studies, unresolved V genes explain under half, and the rest has no known cause. A total of approximately 60,000 clones appear in this sample, about 80% of them only once. Over 2% of the sample belongs to the ten largest clones. The specimen sequenced was memory CD4+ T cells from blood. Receptor source: an adult in good health and CMV-seropositive.

The chain has TRBV10-1 and TRBJ2-3, with 8 positions matching TRBD2. The CDR3 loop spans 15 amino acids. CDR1 and CDR2 (germline): WNHNN, SYGVQD (reference sequence). J lost 4 bases, V lost 4 bases, and 7 bases had no gene match. As DNA, the CDR3 is TGCGCCAGCAGTGCGGGACTAGTTGGGGCAGATACGCAGTATTTT. It yields the protein CASSAGLVGADTQYF.

This clone was detected a few times. Within the sample, other DNA sequences also encode this same CDR3. The rearrangement links TRBV29-1 to TRBJ2-5; D gene ambiguous. Trimming shortened V by 6 bases and J by 2 bases, and 7 bases separated the two germline ends. Germline V gene sequence: CDR1 SQVTM, CDR2 ANQGSEA. The length of the CDR3 is 11 residues. CDR3: CSVAEQETQYF. The CDR3 DNA reads as TGCAGCGTCGCAGAACAAGAGACCCAGTACTTC.

The chain carries TRBV6-6 and TRBJ2-7, with 7 bases identical to TRBD1. CDR3 length: 16 amino acids. J was trimmed by 2 bases and V by 2 bases; bases with no gene match: 9. CDR1 and CDR2 (germline): MNHNY, SVGAGI (reference sequence). This CDR3 is CASSYASGQSTYEQYV. CDR3 DNA sequence: TGTGCCAGCAGTTACGCATCGGGACAGTCTACCTACGAGCAGTACGTC.

This chain uses TRBV25-1 with TRBJ1-2, with a possible D match to TRBD1 (6 bases). The CDR3 has 12 residues. Trimming removed 5 bases from V and 5 bases from J, with 9 bases in between. Germline V gene lookup returns CDR1 MGHDK and CDR2 SYGVNS. CDR3 region: CASSNQGYGYTF. CDR3 nucleotide sequence: TGTGCCAGCAGTAATCAGGGGTATGGCTACACCTTC.

J is TRBJ2-5 and V is TRBV5-1; 10 bases fit TRBD2. Per germline, CDR1 SGHRS and CDR2 YFSETQ. V was clipped by 4 bases and J by 1 base; unmatched bases: 16. This CDR3 contains 19 residues. CDR3 sequence reads: CASSPLPLAGLNRQETQYF. The CDR3 DNA follows: TGCGCCAGCAGCCCCCTCCCACTAGCGGGGCTAAACCGCCAAGAGACCCAGTACTTC.

The gene calls are TRBV30 and TRBJ2-1, with 9 bases identical to TRBD2. Germline trimming cut 3 bases from V and 2 bases from J; bases unmatched to any gene: 8. In germline, CDR1 is GTSNPN, CDR2 SVGIG (reference sequence). This CDR3 comprises 16 residues. The CDR3, as DNA: TGTGCCTGGAGCCACGCAATAGCGGGGGCCTACAATGAGCAGTTCTTC. Amino acid sequence: CAWSHAIAGAYNEQFF.

This chain uses TRBV19 with TRBJ1-5; D is perhaps TRBD1 (6 bases). The V end was cut by 7 bases, the J end by 2 bases, with 21 bases between. CDR3 length equals 17 residues. Germline V gene lookup returns CDR1 LNHDA and CDR2 SQIVND (reference sequence). The chain's CDR3 is CASIDRTGFLGNQPQHF. The CDR3, as DNA: TGTGCCAGTATTGACCGCACAGGGTTTTTAGGCAATCAGCCCCAGCATTTT.

This clone was recorded a few times. The CDR3: CASSGDVSYGYTF. The CDR3 DNA sequence: TGTGCCAGCAGCGGGGATGTCTCCTATGGCTACACCTTC. This rearrangement joins TRBV7-9 to TRBJ1-2; D not resolved. CDR1 and CDR2 (germline): SEHNR, FQNEAQ (reference sequence). Trimming stripped 5 bases from V and 4 bases from J, with 11 bases between. The CDR3 extends over 13 amino acids.

J is TRBJ2-2 and V is TRBV9; the match to TRBD2 covers 10 bases. Trimming at V came to 7 bases and at J to 2 bases, leaving 5 bases not matched to a gene. CDR3 length: 15 amino acids. Germline V gives CDR1 SGDLS, CDR2 YYNGEE. The CDR3 region is CASRPLAGNTGELFF. The CDR3 DNA follows: TGTGCCAGCCGCCCACTAGCGGGAAACACCGGGGAGCTGTTTTTT.

V and J are TRBV2 and TRBJ2-7; 8 bases match TRBD1. There are 13 residues in the CDR3. Trimming at V came to 10 bases and at J to 1 base, leaving 6 bases not matched to a gene. CDR1 is SNHLY, CDR2 FYNNEI, per germline. The CDR3 nucleotides read TGTGCCATCCATACAGGGGGATCCTACGAGCAGTACTTC. As protein: CAIHTGGSYEQYF.

V usage is TRBV4-3 and J usage is TRBJ2-2, with 7 nucleotides matching TRBD1. CDR1 is LGHNA, CDR2 YSLEER, per germline. V lost 0 bases and J lost 0; bases outside the gene matches: 1. The CDR3 loop spans 16 amino acids. CDR3 DNA sequence: TGCGCCAGCAGCCAAGATACAGGGGCGAACACCGGGGAGCTGTTTTTT. Its protein product is CASSQDTGANTGELFF.

The chain employs TRBV27 and TRBJ1-2; D not resolved. From germline, CDR1 is MNHEY and CDR2 SMNVEV (reference sequence). This CDR3 has 11 residues. Trimming took 4 bases from V and 9 from J, leaving 9 bases between them. Written as DNA, the CDR3 is TGTGCCAGCAGTTCCGGGCTGCGCTACACCTTC. Translated: CASSSGLRYTF.

V gene TRBV4-3 combines with J gene TRBJ1-2; no definite D call. V lost 3 bases, J lost 4 bases, and 15 bases lay in between. This CDR3 contains 15 residues. CDR1 and CDR2 from the germline V gene are LGHNA and YSLEER. CDR3 protein: CASSHIRRSGYGYTF. In DNA form, the CDR3 reads TGCGCCAGCAGCCACATCCGGCGGAGCGGCTATGGCTACACCTTC.

The chain links TRBV4-1 to TRBJ2-7, with D perhaps TRBD2 (6 bases). Germline loops: CDR1 MGHRA, CDR2 YSYEKL. The CDR3 extends over 15 amino acids. Trimming cost V 4 bases and J 0 bases, with 13 bases left between them. The DNA for the CDR3 is TGCGCCAGCAGCCGCGTAGCGGAAAGCTCCTACGAGCAGTACTTC. Its protein is CASSRVAESSYEQYF.

The chain joins TRBV7-8 to TRBJ1-2; the D is unclear. The germline gives CDR1 SGHVS, CDR2 FQNEAQ. The V and J ends lost 4 bases and 4 bases respectively, with 13 bases between them. The CDR3 runs 14 residues. CDR3 in amino acids: CASSYDGIFYGYTF. The CDR3 DNA reads TGTGCCAGCAGCTACGACGGGATCTTCTATGGCTACACCTTC.

The chain links TRBV6-1 to TRBJ2-3, with no clear D. Trimming stripped 1 base from V and 4 bases from J, with 6 bases between. The CDR3 extends over 13 amino acids. CDR1 is MNHNS, CDR2 SASEGT, per germline. CDR3 residues: CASSEGPADTQYF. DNA of the CDR3: TGTGCCAGCAGTGAAGGCCCAGCAGATACGCAGTATTTT.

The chain carries TRBV7-3 and TRBJ2-4; D call uncertain. The CDR3 is 13 amino acids. Trimming shortened V by 2 bases and J by 9 bases, and 11 bases separated the two germline ends. Germline V lookup: CDR1 SGHTA, CDR2 FQGTGA. The CDR3 spells CASSLDRSGIQYF. As DNA, the CDR3 is TGTGCCAGCAGCTTAGATCGTTCGGGCATTCAGTACTTC.

J is TRBJ2-3 and V is TRBV9; 7 bases fit TRBD2. This CDR3 has 15 residues. Germline loops: CDR1 SGDLS, CDR2 YYNGEE. After removal of 0 bases from V and 2 bases from J, the junction contained 3 bases not matched to a gene. For the CDR3, the DNA is TGTGCCAGCAGCGTAGCGGGAGGTTTCACAGATACGCAGTATTTT. Its translation is CASSVAGGFTDTQYF.

The chain carries TRBV28 and TRBJ2-5; TRBD1 aligns across 7 bases. The V gene's germline CDR1 is MDHEN and CDR2 SYDVKM. The CDR3 has 15 residues. J lost 5 bases, V lost 5 bases, and 11 bases had no gene match. CDR3 residues: CASSIHRGALETQYF. The CDR3 coding sequence is TGTGCCAGCAGTATCCACAGGGGCGCCCTGGAGACCCAGTACTTC.

This sequence joins TRBV19 and TRBJ2-2, with 9 bases that match TRBD2. J gave up 1 base and V 7 bases, and 4 bases lay outside the gene matches. CDR1 is LNHDA and CDR2 is SQIVND in the germline V gene (reference sequence). The CDR3 loop spans 15 amino acids. CDR3 residues: CASIRSGRNTGELFF. The CDR3 region has the DNA TGTGCCAGTATCCGTAGCGGGAGGAACACCGGGGAGCTGTTTTTT.

In this sample, this clone turned up a few times. The chain uses TRBV19 and TRBJ2-5; the D gene is possibly TRBD2 (6 bases). The V end lost 5 bases, the J end lost 4 bases, and 14 bases lay between the germline ends. Germline V gene data show CDR1 as LNHDA and CDR2 as SQIVND (reference sequence). The CDR3 length is 14 residues. CDR3 in amino acids: CASSQTLGGETQYF. The CDR3 DNA sequence: TGTGCCAGTAGTCAAACCCTGGGGGGAGAGACCCAGTACTTC.

The chain links TRBV11-2 to TRBJ1-1; no clear D gene. This CDR3 comprises 14 residues. The germline gives CDR1 SGHAT, CDR2 FQNNGV. With 2 bases removed from V and 0 bases from J, the gap between germline ends came to 7 bases. The DNA of the CDR3 is TGTGCCAGCAGCTTACAGGAGATGAACACTGAAGCTTTCTTT. Amino acid sequence: CASSLQEMNTEAFF.

This chain uses TRBV7-3 with TRBJ2-3; possible D gene TRBD1, 7 bases. CDR1 SGHTA and CDR2 FQGTGA come from the germline V gene. The length of the CDR3 is 13 residues. The V end was cut by 5 bases, the J end by 6 bases, with 12 bases between. The CDR3 protein is CASSPGGGDTQYF. The CDR3 nucleotides read TGTGCCAGCAGCCCTGGAGGGGGCGATACGCAGTATTTT.

This chain connects TRBV2 to TRBJ2-1, with TRBD1 matching 8 bases. CDR3 length equals 15 residues. Germline CDR1 and CDR2: SNHLY and FYNNEI. The junction had 2 bases not matched to a gene; V was cut back by 3 bases and J by 1 base. This CDR3 is CASSDRGQSYNEQFF. The DNA of the CDR3 is TGTGCCAGCAGTGACAGGGGGCAATCCTACAATGAGCAGTTCTTC.

This clone has more than one count but fewer than ten. This chain links TRBV4-3 with TRBJ2-2; 7 bases line up with TRBD2. The junction had 9 bases not matched to a gene; V was cut back by 3 bases and J by 5 bases. The CDR3 contains 16 residues. Germline V lookup: CDR1 LGHNA, CDR2 YSLEER. The CDR3 nucleotides are TGCGCCAGCAGCCAGCGGGACGGCGGGGGAACCGGGGAGCTGTTTTTT. Protein sequence: CASSQRDGGGTGELFF.

The gene calls are TRBV5-6 and TRBJ2-1; maybe TRBD2 (6 bases). The CDR3 spans 12 residues. Germline V lookup: CDR1 SGHDT, CDR2 YYEEEE. With 5 bases removed from V and 8 bases from J, the gap between germline ends came to 11 bases. The CDR3: CASSPGTYEQFF. As DNA, the CDR3 is TGTGCCAGCAGTCCCGGGACTTATGAGCAGTTCTTC.